The clone carrying this T cell receptor (beta chain) was counted a single time. What it binds is not known. The data are from a study of cytomegalovirus exposure and HLA in healthy donors. Overall study context: A prior study identified just under 120 million unique TCR beta sequences from about 200 million T cells. Of around 410 genotyped donors, 81% grouped in the Caucasian-associated ancestry cluster.

Germline CDR1 reads LGHNA; CDR2 reads YSLEER. The ends were cut back, 0 bases at V and 2 bases at J, with 6 bases in the middle. This CDR3 region has 14 residues. Overall study results and limits: Equally common other TCR beta chains were less clonally expanded than HLA-associated ones, a later analysis found.

Donors had nominal health at sampling but likely had unrecorded immune exposures. PCR involved 60 Vbeta and 13 Jbeta primers. This table comes from immunoSEQ multiplex PCR, and its TCRdb copy is limited to in-frame clones, with some not included. The sample includes 150,000 to 200,000 clones, about two thirds seen only once; the top ten take around 4%. This clonotype originated in a woman aged 18-29 years in good health and CMV-seropositive. Sequenced sample: PBMCs. The gene calls are TRBV4-3 and TRBJ2-3; a possible D gene is TRBD2 (5 bases). The CDR3 nucleotides are TGCGCCAGCAGCCAAGAACTAGTCACAGATACGCAGTATTTT. It codes for CASSQELVTDTQYF.